This T cell receptor (beta chain) was observed in a study of T cell responses to AZD1222 COVID-19 vaccine. Study outcomes and limitations: Once two AZD1222 doses were given, Spike-specific TCR breadth and depth went up. Epitopes outside B.1.351 and B.1.1.7 mutated regions reportedly drew nearly half of spike TCRs. Just a handful of people given AZD1222 tested seropositive at baseline. Clonal diversity may have been underestimated in mostly white British donors.

Comments on this clone: The antigen is undetermined. The same CDR3 arises from other DNA sequences in this sample as well.

Produced via immunoSEQ multiplex PCR; TCRdb's table is partial and in-frame only. The sample has about 180,000 clones, around 90% seen once; the top ten hold less than 2.5%. The source of this sequence is an adult who received the AZD1222 COVID-19 vaccine. Sequencing was performed on peripheral blood, taken 28 days after the second AZD1222 dose.

In DNA, the CDR3 is TGTGCCAGCTCACCCCTCTCTGGGGCCAACGTCCTGACTTTC. Its translation is CASSPLSGANVLTF. The V call is TRBV18, the J call TRBJ2-6; D ambiguous. From germline, CDR1 is KGHSH and CDR2 LQKENI. The length of the CDR3 is 14 residues. Trimming left V 3 bases short and J 0 bases short, with 3 bases between.